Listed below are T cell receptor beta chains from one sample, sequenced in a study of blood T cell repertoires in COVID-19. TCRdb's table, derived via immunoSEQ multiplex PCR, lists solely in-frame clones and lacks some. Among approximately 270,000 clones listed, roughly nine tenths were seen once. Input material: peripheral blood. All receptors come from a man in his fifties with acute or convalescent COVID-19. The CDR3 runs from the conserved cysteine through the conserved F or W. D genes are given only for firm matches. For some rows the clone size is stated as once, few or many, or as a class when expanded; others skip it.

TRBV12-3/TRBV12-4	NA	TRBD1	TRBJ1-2	TGTGCCAGCAGTGCACGGGACAGGAAAGGCTACACCTTC	CASSARDRKGYTF
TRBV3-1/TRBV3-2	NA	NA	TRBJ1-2	TGTGCCAGCAGCCAAGCCGCAGGGAACTATGGCTACACCTTC	CASSQAAGNYGYTF
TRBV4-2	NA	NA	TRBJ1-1	TGTGCCAGCAGCCAAGGACAGCTGAACACTGAAGCTTTCTTT	CASSQGQLNTEAFF
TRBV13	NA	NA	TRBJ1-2	TGTGCCAGCAGAACCGCGGGCCTTAACTATGGCTACACCTTC	CASRTAGLNYGYTF
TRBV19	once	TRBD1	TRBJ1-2	TGTGCCAGTAGTATAAGAGACAGGGACTATGGCTACACCTTC	CASSIRDRDYGYTF
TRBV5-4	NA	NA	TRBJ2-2	TGTGCCAGCACCCCTGGTGGGCGAGACACCGGGGAGCTGTTTTTT	CASTPGGRDTGELFF
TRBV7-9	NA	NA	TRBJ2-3	TGTGCCAGCAGCGAACAGTCAAGCACAGATACGCAGTATTTT	CASSEQSSTDTQYF
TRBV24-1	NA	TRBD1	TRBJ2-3	TGTGCCACCAGTGGCCGGGACAGGGGCACAGATACGCAGTATTTT	CATSGRDRGTDTQYF
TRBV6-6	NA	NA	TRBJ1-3	TGTGCCACTCAGCGGCATCTAGGACCTGGAAACACCATATATTTT	CATQRHLGPGNTIYF
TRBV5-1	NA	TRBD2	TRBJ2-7	TGCGCCAGCAGCTACCTAGCGGGGAGCTCCTACGAGCAGTACTTC	CASSYLAGSSYEQYF
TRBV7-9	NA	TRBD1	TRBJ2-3	TGTGCCAGCAGCTTACCCGGACAGGTGAGCCTGAGCACAGATACGCAGTATTTT	CASSLPGQVSLSTDTQYF
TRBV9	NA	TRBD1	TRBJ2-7	TGTGCCAGCAGCGTAGGAGGGACAGCCTACTACGAGCAGTACTTC	CASSVGGTAYYEQYF
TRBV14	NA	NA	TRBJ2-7	TGTGCCAGCAGCCTGACAGGTCTCCTCTACGAGCAGTACTTC	CASSLTGLLYEQYF
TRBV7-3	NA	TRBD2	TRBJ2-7	TGTGCCAGCAGTACCAGCGGGGGGGCAAACGAGCAGTACTTC	CASSTSGGANEQYF
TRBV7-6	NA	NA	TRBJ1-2	TGTGCCAGCAGCTTAGAGGCAGGGTCCGGCTATGGCTACACCTTC	CASSLEAGSGYGYTF
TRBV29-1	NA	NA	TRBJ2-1	TGCAGCGTTGAAGTAGGAGGAGGAGAGCAGTTCTTC	CSVEVGGGEQFF
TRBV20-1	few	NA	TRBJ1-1	TGCAGTGCTAGTCTTTGGCCTTACACTGAAGCTTTCTTT	CSASLWPYTEAFF
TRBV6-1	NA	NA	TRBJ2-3	TGTGCCAGCAGTGAAATGAGGGGGGATACGCAGTATTTT	CASSEMRGDTQYF
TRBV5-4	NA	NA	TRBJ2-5	TGTGCCAGCAGCTCAGGGACACAGGGTCAAGAGACCCAGTACTTC	CASSSGTQGQETQYF
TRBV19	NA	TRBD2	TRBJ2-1	TGTGCCAGTAGTATAGAAGCGGGAAGCTCCTACAATGAGCAGTTCTTC	CASSIEAGSSYNEQFF
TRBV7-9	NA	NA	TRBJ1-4	TGTGCCAGCAGCAACCTAGGGAGGGGTTCTGAAAAACTGTTTTTT	CASSNLGRGSEKLFF
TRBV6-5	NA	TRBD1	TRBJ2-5	TGTGCCAGCAGTTACGGGACAGGTCAGGGGGAGACCCAGTACTTC	CASSYGTGQGETQYF
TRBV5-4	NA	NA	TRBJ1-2	TGTGCCAGCAGCTTTTCCCTTAGCCTTGGCTACACCTTC	CASSFSLSLGYTF
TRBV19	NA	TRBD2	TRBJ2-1	TGTGCCAGTACCCTCGGACTAGCGGGATACAATGAGCAGTTCTTC	CASTLGLAGYNEQFF
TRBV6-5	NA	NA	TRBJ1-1	TGTGCCAGCACTGCGGGGTGGCAAGCTTTCTTT	CASTAGWQAFF
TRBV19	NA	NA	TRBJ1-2	TGTGCCAGTAGTATAAGCCGGAGCTCCTATGGCTACACCTTC	CASSISRSSYGYTF
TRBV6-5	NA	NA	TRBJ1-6	TGTGCCAGCAGGATGGACAGAACCTTTTCACCCCTCCACTTT	CASRMDRTFSPLHF
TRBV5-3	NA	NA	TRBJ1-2	TGTGCCAGAAGCCTTCGGGGATTGCATGGCTACACCTTC	CARSLRGLHGYTF
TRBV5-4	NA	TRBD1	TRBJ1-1	TGTGCCAGCAGGGGGGGTGGACAGGGGCTTGAAGCTTTCTTT	CASRGGGQGLEAFF
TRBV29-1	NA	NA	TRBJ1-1	TGCAGCGTTGTCCCCCAGACAAACACTGAAGCTTTCTTT	CSVVPQTNTEAFF
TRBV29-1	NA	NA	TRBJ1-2	TGCAGCGGCGCCAACAGGGACCGGGGCTACACCTTC	CSGANRDRGYTF
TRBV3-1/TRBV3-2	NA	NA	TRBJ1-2	TGTGCCAGCAGCCACCAATTCCCCCGGAGGGCTAGGGGCTACACCTTC	CASSHQFPRRARGYTF